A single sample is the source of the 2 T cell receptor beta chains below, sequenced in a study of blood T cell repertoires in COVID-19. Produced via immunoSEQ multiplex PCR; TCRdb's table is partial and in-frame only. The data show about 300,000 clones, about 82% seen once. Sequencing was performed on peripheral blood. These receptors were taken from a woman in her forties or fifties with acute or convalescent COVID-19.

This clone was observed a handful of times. Here the CDR3 reads CASSPSGGRTEAFF. As DNA, the CDR3 is TGTGCCAGCAGCCCCTCGGGGGGGAGGACTGAAGCTTTCTTT. This sequence joins TRBV28 and TRBJ1-1, with a possible D match to TRBD1 (5 bases). V lost 6 bases, J lost 5 bases, and 16 bases lay in between. The CDR3 sequence is 14 residues long. The germline gives CDR1 MDHEN, CDR2 SYDVKM. Full variable domain (remainder filled in from reference TRBV28 and TRBJ1-1): DVKVTQSSRYLVKRTGEKVFLECVQDMDHENMFWYRQDPGLGLRLIYFSYDVKMKEKGDIPEGYSVSREKKERFSLILESASTNQTSMYLCASSPSGGRTEAFFGQGTRLTVV.

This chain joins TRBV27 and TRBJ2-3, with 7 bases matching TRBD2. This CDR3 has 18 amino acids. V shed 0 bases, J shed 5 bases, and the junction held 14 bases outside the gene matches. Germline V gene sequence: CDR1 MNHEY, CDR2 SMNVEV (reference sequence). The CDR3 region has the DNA TGTGCCAGCAGTTTATCCCTCCGGGGAAGGGGAGGGTTAGATACGCAGTATTTT. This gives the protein CASSLSLRGRGGLDTQYF.